This is a list of T cell receptor beta chains from one sample in a study of OX40 agonist ivuxolimab in advanced cancers. Using immunoSEQ multiplex PCR, the repertoire was profiled, and TCRdb retains in-frame clones only, with some absent. The sample holds tens of thousands of clones, approximately 90% seen once. Specimen: CD4+ or CD8+ T cells sorted from blood, collected in a trial of the OX40 agonist ivuxolimab. The receptors shown here come from an adult with an advanced solid tumor such as melanoma, head and neck, liver or kidney cancer. CDR3s leave out the opening cysteine and the closing phenylalanine or tryptophan. The D gene is left open where the match is weak. Clone size appears in some rows only: once, few, many, or a class for an expanded clone.

D,size,J,V,CDR3
TRBD1,-,TRBJ1-5,TRBV4-3,ASSQDLGQGGQPQH
-,-,TRBJ1-5,TRBV27,ASSLRQKNQPQH
-,-,TRBJ1-2,TRBV6-6,ASSYGTDGYT
-,-,TRBJ1-6,TRBV6-6,ASTWTAYNSPLH
TRBD1,-,TRBJ1-1,TRBV19,ASSRDRGWTEAF
TRBD1,-,TRBJ1-6,TRBV25-1,ASSEPWTGYGSPLH
-,-,TRBJ1-1,TRBV29-1,SVEDPTGDMNTEAF
-,-,TRBJ2-5,TRBV6-5,ASSPGAGETQY
-,-,TRBJ1-2,TRBV12-5,ASGLGGYGYT
-,-,TRBJ1-1,TRBV30,AWRRWGQGTEAF
TRBD1,-,TRBJ2-7,TRBV19,ASSSGTGDYEQY
-,-,TRBJ2-1,TRBV27,ASSFSLLNEQF
TRBD1,-,TRBJ2-5,TRBV27,ASRPLRGLEETQY
TRBD1,-,TRBJ1-5,TRBV30,AWSMGQGYQPQH
-,-,TRBJ1-1,TRBV28,ASKTTGFTEAF
-,-,TRBJ2-1,TRBV7-6,ASSLVARDRETQF
-,-,TRBJ1-1,TRBV4-1,ASSQGGHVEAF
-,-,TRBJ1-1,TRBV21-1,ASSPRRDLGAF
TRBD2,-,TRBJ2-1,TRBV6-1,ASSQLAGGIDEQF
-,-,TRBJ1-1,TRBV5-1,ASSLGFGEDKGNTEAF
-,-,TRBJ1-2,TRBV6-5,ASSLWTVGGGYT
TRBD1,-,TRBJ2-5,TRBV27,ASSYPQDRGGETQY
-,-,TRBJ2-5,TRBV30,AWSEREETQY
-,-,TRBJ2-7,TRBV5-6,ASSLAAYEQY
-,once,TRBJ1-2,TRBV27,ASSPPPGHPSYGYT
TRBD1,-,TRBJ1-5,TRBV7-2,ASSLAGTGFQPQH
-,-,TRBJ2-3,TRBV28,ASSLYTGTDTQY
-,-,TRBJ1-2,TRBV27,ASSYIGRYGYT
-,-,TRBJ2-5,TRBV11-2,ASSFVSLSDNETQY
-,-,TRBJ2-3,TRBV19,ASSIPPRRLDFTDTQY
TRBD2,-,TRBJ2-1,TRBV7-8,ASNVLAVGSYNEQF
TRBD1,-,TRBJ1-1,TRBV28,ASSLYGTGLGTEAF